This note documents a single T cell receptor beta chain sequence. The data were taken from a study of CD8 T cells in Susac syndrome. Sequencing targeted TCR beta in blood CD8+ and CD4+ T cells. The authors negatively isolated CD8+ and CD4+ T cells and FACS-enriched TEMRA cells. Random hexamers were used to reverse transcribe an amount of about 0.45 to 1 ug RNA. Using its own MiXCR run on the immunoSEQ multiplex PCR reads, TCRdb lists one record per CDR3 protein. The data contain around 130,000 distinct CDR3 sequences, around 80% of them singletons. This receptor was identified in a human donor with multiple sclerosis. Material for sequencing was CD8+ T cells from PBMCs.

The CDR3 sequence: CASSFLSNTEAFF. The CDR3 bases are TGTGCCAGCAGTTTTCTGTCGAACACTGAAGCTTTCTTT. The V call is TRBV27, the J call TRBJ1-1; the D is unclear. The CDR3 is made up of 13 amino acids. Germline CDR1 MNHEY, CDR2 SMNVEV (reference sequence). V was pared by 3 bases and J by 1 base, with 6 bases between.